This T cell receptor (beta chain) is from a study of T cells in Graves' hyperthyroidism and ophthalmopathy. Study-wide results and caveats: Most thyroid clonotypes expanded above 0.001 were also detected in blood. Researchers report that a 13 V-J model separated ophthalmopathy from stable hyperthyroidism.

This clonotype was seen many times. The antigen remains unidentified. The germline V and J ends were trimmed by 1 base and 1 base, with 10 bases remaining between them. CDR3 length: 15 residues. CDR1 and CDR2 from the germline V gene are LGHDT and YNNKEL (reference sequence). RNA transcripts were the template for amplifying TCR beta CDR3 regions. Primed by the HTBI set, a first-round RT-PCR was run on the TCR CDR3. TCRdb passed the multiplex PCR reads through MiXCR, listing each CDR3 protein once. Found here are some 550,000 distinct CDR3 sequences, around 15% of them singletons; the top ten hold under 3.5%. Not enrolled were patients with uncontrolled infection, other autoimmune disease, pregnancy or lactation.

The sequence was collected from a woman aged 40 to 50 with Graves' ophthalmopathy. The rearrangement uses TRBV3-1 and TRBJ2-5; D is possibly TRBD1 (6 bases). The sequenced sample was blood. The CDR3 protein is CASSQGGQLQETQYF. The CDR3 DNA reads TGTGCCAGCAGCCAAGGAGGACAGCTCCAAGAGACCCAGTACTTC.